Listed below are T cell receptor beta chains from one sample, sequenced in a study of blood T cell repertoires in COVID-19. The protocol was immunoSEQ multiplex PCR, while the TCRdb copy is restricted to in-frame clones and leaves out a portion. The table lists over 200,000 clones, 87% of them singletons. Sequencing was done on a sample of peripheral blood. The receptors were sampled from a man in his forties or fifties with active or convalescent COVID-19. Each CDR3 is given with its conserved first and last residue. The D gene is left open where the match is weak. Size is omitted from some rows. Given values are once, few, many or a class for expanded clones.

. TRBJ1-5 TRBV2 once TGTGCCAGCACCCTAGCCGACCAGTTTTATCAGCCCCAGCATTTT CASTLADQFYQPQHF
. TRBJ1-4 TRBV5-1 . TGCGCCAGCAGCTCTGCGGGGTCTAATGAAAAACTGTTTTTT CASSSAGSNEKLFF
. TRBJ1-5 TRBV25-1 . TGTGCCAGCAGTGACCTCCCGGGGGGGATAGGACAGCCCCAGCATTTT CASSDLPGGIGQPQHF
. TRBJ2-7 TRBV7-9 . TGTGCCAGCAGCACACTATTGGACAGCTACGAGCAGTACTTC CASSTLLDSYEQYF
. TRBJ1-4 TRBV28 . TGTGCCAGCAGTTTCGACAAATATGAAAAACTGTTTTTT CASSFDKYEKLFF
. TRBJ2-1 TRBV10-3 . TGTGCCATCAGTGGAGGGAAGAAGGGTTACAATGAGCAGTTCTTC CAISGGKKGYNEQFF
TRBD2 TRBJ2-1 TRBV27 . TGTGCCAGCAGTTTTTTGGTAGCGGGAGGGCTTAATGAGCAGTTCTTC CASSFLVAGGLNEQFF
TRBD1 TRBJ1-6 TRBV6-5 . TGTGCCAGCAGCAAAGCCGGGACAGTTAATTCACCCCTCCACTTT CASSKAGTVNSPLHF
TRBD1 TRBJ1-5 TRBV2 few TGTGCCAGCAGTTTCGATGACAGGGTAAATCAGCCCCAGCATTTT CASSFDDRVNQPQHF
. TRBJ2-1 TRBV18 . TGTGCCAGCTCGCGGGGCCCTAGTAGCGGCGATGAGCAGTTCTTC CASSRGPSSGDEQFF
. TRBJ2-7 TRBV27 . TGTGCCAGCAGTTTAACGTCGGCTTCCCCGACAGAGCAGTACTTC CASSLTSASPTEQYF
TRBD1 TRBJ1-1 TRBV28 . TGTGCCAGCAGAGGGACAGGGGGAGGTCGGAACACTGAAGCTTTCTTT CASRGTGGGRNTEAFF
TRBD1 TRBJ1-1 TRBV19 . TGTGCCAGTACCCTTGGGACAGGGCTAAGGAACACTGAAGCTTTCTTT CASTLGTGLRNTEAFF
TRBD1 TRBJ2-7 TRBV5-1 . TGCGCCAGCAGCTTCTCACAGGGGTACGAGCAGTACTTC CASSFSQGYEQYF
TRBD1 TRBJ2-5 TRBV7-9 . TGTGCCAGCAGCTTAGAGGGGACAGAGACTTGGGCCCAGTACTTC CASSLEGTETWAQYF
. TRBJ2-1 TRBV29-1 . TGCAGCGTTGAAGATGGGGCCAAGGGTTATGAGCAGTTCTTC CSVEDGAKGYEQFF
TRBD2 TRBJ2-1 TRBV10-1 . TGCGCCAGCAGTGAGTCTAAGTTGGGACTAGCGGGGACGAGCTCCTACAATGAGCAGTTCTTC CASSESKLGLAGTSSYNEQFF
TRBD2 TRBJ2-3 TRBV5-4 . TGTGCCAGCAGCTTGAGAACTAGCGGGTCCCTAGATACGCAGTATTTT CASSLRTSGSLDTQYF
. TRBJ2-7 TRBV10-1 . TGCGCCAGCAGTGAGTCGAGTCGCTACGAGCAGTACTTC CASSESSRYEQYF
TRBD1 TRBJ2-7 TRBV11-2 once TGTGCCAGCAGCTACGAGGACAGGGCTCACGAGCAGTACTTC CASSYEDRAHEQYF
. TRBJ2-3 TRBV9 . TGTGCCAGCAGCCCGAGACAGGCCACAGATACGCAGTATTTT CASSPRQATDTQYF
TRBD2 TRBJ2-1 TRBV19 . TGTGCCAGTAGTATAGATCTGGCTAGCGGTGCCTACAATGAGCAGTTCTTC CASSIDLASGAYNEQFF
TRBD2 TRBJ2-1 TRBV4-2 . TGTGCCAGCTCTCGGGGGCTAGCGGGGGGAAACTCCTACAATGAGCAGTTCTTC CASSRGLAGGNSYNEQFF
. TRBJ1-5 TRBV30 . TGTGCCTGGGAGGAGGGCAGGCTACAGCCCCAGCATTTT CAWEEGRLQPQHF
. TRBJ2-1 TRBV2 . TGTGCCAGCAGTAACAACCGGGGTAGCTCCTACAATGAGCAGTTCTTC CASSNNRGSSYNEQFF
. TRBJ2-7 TRBV5-1 . TGCGCCAGCAGTCGGCAGGGCCCAATTCTTTCCTACGAGCAGTACTTC CASSRQGPILSYEQYF
TRBD2 TRBJ2-3 TRBV3-1/TRBV3-2 few TGTGCCAGCAGCCAAGGGACTAGCGATACGCAGTATTTT CASSQGTSDTQYF